These 16 T cell receptor beta chains were sequenced from one sample in a study of response to subunit inactivated influenza vaccine. TCRdb reanalysed the RT-PCR reads using MiXCR and keeps one entry per CDR3 protein. Seen here are hundreds of thousands of distinct CDR3 sequences, 10% to 15% observed once, and the top ten hold 7.8%. Material: non-naive T cells sorted from PBMCs, obtained around 14 days before vaccination. The receptors stem from a man aged 50 or older who received an inactivated influenza vaccine.

This clonotype was found a few times. CDR3: CASSLASGKGNEQFF. Written as DNA, the CDR3 is TGTGCCAGCAGCTTAGCGTCAGGGAAAGGTAATGAGCAGTTCTTC. V is TRBV7-8 and J is TRBJ2-1; D is perhaps TRBD1 (5 bases). Germline V lookup: CDR1 SGHVS, CDR2 FQNEAQ. The CDR3 is 15 amino acids. Trimming shortened V by 0 bases and J by 7 bases, and 13 bases separated the two germline ends. Full variable domain (missing parts from reference TRBV7-8 and TRBJ2-1): GAGVSQSPRYKVAKRGQDVALRCDPISGHVSLFWYQQALGQGPEFLTYFQNEAQLDKSGLPSDRFFAERPEGSVSTLKIQRTQQEDSAVYLCASSLASGKGNEQFFGPGTRLTVL.

This clonotype was observed a few times. V and J are TRBV20-1 and TRBJ2-7; a weak D match, TRBD2 (6 bases). The V end lost 0 bases, the J end lost 6 bases, and 18 bases lay between the germline ends. In germline, CDR1 is DFQATT, CDR2 SNEGSKA (reference sequence). The CDR3 length is 15 residues. The CDR3 nucleotides are TGCAGTGCTAGAGACGGGGAGAGGGGAGGCGGCGAGCAGTACTTC. It yields the protein CSARDGERGGGEQYF.

This clonotype was recorded at least ten times. This chain joins TRBV4-3 and TRBJ2-1; 8 bases fit TRBD2. Losses at the gene ends were 0 bases for V and 6 bases for J; bases not matched to a gene: 7. Germline assignment: CDR1 LGHNA and CDR2 YSLEER. This CDR3 has 16 residues. This chain's CDR3 is CASSQDDTSGLNEQFF. DNA of the CDR3: TGCGCCAGCAGCCAAGACGACACTAGCGGTCTCAATGAGCAGTTCTTC.

This clonotype was found many times. The chain employs TRBV3-1 and TRBJ2-2, with TRBD1 matching 8 bases. This CDR3 spans 15 amino acids. Looked up from germline, CDR1 is LGHDT and CDR2 is YNNKEL (reference sequence). V was clipped by 4 bases and J by 5 bases; unmatched bases: 6. The CDR3 here is CASSLRQGYTGELFF. The CDR3 DNA sequence: TGTGCCAGCAGCCTGAGACAGGGGTATACCGGGGAGCTGTTTTTT.

This clonotype was found a few times. The chain employs TRBV12-3 or TRBV12-4 and TRBJ2-3; D is undetermined. The germline V and J ends were trimmed by 1 base and 11 bases, with 7 bases remaining between them. The length of the CDR3 is 11 residues. CDR3 in DNA: TGTGCCAGCAGTTTAGAGCCCGAGCAGTATTTT. This gives the protein CASSLEPEQYF.

This clonotype was found a few times. The chain recombines TRBV20-1 with TRBJ2-3; D is perhaps TRBD2 (6 bases). This CDR3 has 14 residues. Trimming shortened V by 6 bases and J by 2 bases, and 15 bases separated the two germline ends. Per germline, CDR1 DFQATT and CDR2 SNEGSKA (reference sequence). CDR3 protein: CSAPPAGTTDTQYF. The CDR3 nucleotides read TGCAGTGCCCCCCCGGCGGGAACCACAGATACGCAGTATTTT.

This clonotype occurred a few times. The chain recombines TRBV5-1 with TRBJ2-3; unclear D gene. Germline V gene sequence: CDR1 SGHRS, CDR2 YFSETQ. The CDR3 consists of 15 residues. V was cut by 0 bases and J by 0 bases, with 8 bases left in between. CDR3 DNA sequence: TGCGCCAGCAGCTTGGGAGTAGAGAGCACAGATACGCAGTATTTT. Encoded protein: CASSLGVESTDTQYF.

This clonotype was seen a few times. The chain joins TRBV15 to TRBJ1-2; the D gene is possibly TRBD1 (5 bases). V was cut by 4 bases and J by 4 bases, with 16 bases left in between. Germline V gene sequence: CDR1 LNHNV, CDR2 YYDKDF (reference sequence). There are 15 residues in the CDR3. DNA of the CDR3: TGTGCCACCAGCATTTCCGGGGCCGTGGGCTATGGCTACACCTTC. Translation gives CATSISGAVGYGYTF.

This clonotype was seen a handful of times. CDR3 protein: CASSYSGLADLYNEQFF. The CDR3 DNA reads TGTGCCAGCAGTTACTCAGGGTTAGCGGACCTCTACAATGAGCAGTTCTTC. The chain combines TRBV6-5 with TRBJ2-1, with a weak D call TRBD2 (6 bases). The CDR3 is 17 residues long. Trimming left V 0 bases short and J 3 bases short, with 15 bases between. Germline assignment: CDR1 MNHEY and CDR2 SVGAGI.

This clonotype was seen only a few times. The V gene is TRBV20-1, the J gene TRBJ1-1; the D is unclear. V was cut by 4 bases and J by 0 bases, with 18 bases left in between. From germline, CDR1 is DFQATT and CDR2 SNEGSKA (reference sequence). The CDR3 is 16 amino acids. CDR3 sequence reads: CSAKPYPGTMNTEAFF. CDR3 nucleotides: TGCAGTGCTAAGCCTTACCCTGGCACTATGAACACTGAAGCTTTCTTT.

The chain employs TRBV29-1 and TRBJ2-1; TRBD2 agrees at 14 bases. Germline CDR1 reads SQVTM; CDR2 reads ANQGSEA. The CDR3 is 14 residues long. The V segment lost 8 bases and the J segment 8 bases; nucleotides outside the gene matches: 8. CDR3 region: CSLRLAGGPDEQFF. The CDR3 region has the DNA TGCAGCCTCCGACTAGCGGGAGGGCCTGATGAGCAGTTCTTC.

This clonotype came up a few times. The chain couples TRBV11-2 to TRBJ2-1; D call uncertain. V lost 1 base and J lost 3, with 13 bases in between. Germline lookup yields CDR1 SGHAT and CDR2 FQNNGV. CDR3 length: 16 amino acids. The CDR3 reads CASSLGLSANYNEQFF. In DNA form, the CDR3 reads TGTGCCAGCAGCTTAGGACTCAGCGCGAACTACAATGAGCAGTTCTTC.

The J gene is TRBJ2-3, the V gene TRBV12-3 or TRBV12-4, with 12 bases aligning to TRBD2. The CDR3 consists of 15 residues. V lost 6 bases, J lost 2 bases, and 3 bases stayed unmatched. Here the CDR3 DNA reads TGTGCCAGCAGCCGGACTAGCGGGACCACAGATACGCAGTATTTT. Encoded protein: CASSRTSGTTDTQYF.

The sample holds a few counts of this clonotype. This rearrangement joins TRBV18 to TRBJ2-7; 7 bases are a match to TRBD1. Germline lookup yields CDR1 KGHSH and CDR2 LQKENI. J gave up 2 bases and V 6 bases, and 7 bases lay outside the gene matches. There are 14 residues in the CDR3. The CDR3 here is CASSLRDRAYEQYF. CDR3 coding DNA: TGTGCCAGCTCTCTCCGGGACAGAGCCTACGAGCAGTACTTC. Full variable domain (rest looked up from reference TRBV18 and TRBJ2-7): NAGVMQNPRHLVRRRGQEARLRCSPMKGHSHVYWYRQLPEEGLKFMVYLQKENIIDESGMPKERFSAEFPKEGPSILRIQQVVRGDSAAYFCASSLRDRAYEQYFGPGTRLTVT.

The chain couples TRBV5-1 to TRBJ1-4; TRBD1 matches 10 bases. V lost 3 bases to trimming and J lost 8 bases; unmatched junction nucleotides: 7. Germline V gives CDR1 SGHRS, CDR2 YFSETQ. The length of the CDR3 is 15 residues. In DNA, the CDR3 is TGCGCCAGCAGCTCGAGGACAGGGGGAAACGAAAAACTGTTTTTT. Translating gives CASSSRTGGNEKLFF.

This clonotype was counted a few times. The DNA for the CDR3 is TGTGCCAGCAGCTTAACTAGCGGGGGGGCTCAGTACTTC. It yields the protein CASSLTSGGAQYF. V gene TRBV7-2 combines with J gene TRBJ2-5, with 13 bases fitting TRBD2. CDR1 SGHTA and CDR2 FQGNSA come from the germline V gene. The V gene end was trimmed by 2 bases and the J gene end by 11 bases; junction bases not matched to a gene: 2. This CDR3 spans 13 amino acids.